This T cell receptor beta chain stems from a study of blood T cell repertoires in COVID-19. Background on the study: From the United States, Italy and Spain came samples of acute and convalescent COVID-19. T cells, B-cell-depleted T cells, or PBMCs provided the cDNA or gDNA that served as material.

Losses at the gene ends were 6 bases for V and 3 bases for J; bases not matched to a gene: 6. The CDR3 runs 15 residues. CDR1 is MGHDK and CDR2 is SYGVNS in the germline V gene. In the authors' workflow: How many nucleated cells were present was estimated from reference gene primer amplification. Data came from immunoSEQ multiplex PCR; TCRdb stores just in-frame clones and leaves some out. D and trimming come from the DNA, and the V and J calls and clone size come from that table. The sample lists about 190,000 clones; approximately 90% were seen once. This clonotype was sampled from a woman in her twenties or thirties with active or convalescent COVID-19. Sequenced: peripheral blood. The gene calls are TRBV25-1 and TRBJ2-2, with TRBD1 matching 8 bases. CDR3 DNA sequence: TGTGCCAGCAGCTTGGACAGGGTGGACACCGGGGAGCTGTTTTTT. Protein sequence: CASSLDRVDTGELFF.